This entry is about one T cell receptor (beta chain). Antigen specificity is unknown. Only healthy Caucasians were included as donors. V was pared by 3 bases and J by 3 bases, with 18 bases between. Looked up from germline, CDR1 is SEHNR and CDR2 is FQNEAQ (reference sequence). This CDR3 region has 16 residues. The data stem from a study of identical twins. General observations from the study: The same donors were not followed; conclusions instead depended on cross-sectional statistical analysis.

Each CDR3 protein gets one entry after TCRdb re-called the 5' RACE reads with MiXCR. The sample has a few hundred thousand distinct CDR3 sequences, roughly a tenth seen once. Input material: memory T cells sorted from blood. The rearrangement joins TRBV7-9 to TRBJ2-7; perhaps TRBD1 as D (6 bases). This receptor was obtained from a man aged 50 to 60 in good health. The CDR3 DNA reads as TGTGCCAGCAGCTTTATCCCCGGCCGGACAGACTACGAGCAGTACTTC. This encodes CASSFIPGRTDYEQYF.